A single sample is the source of the 13 T cell receptor beta chains below, sequenced in a study of shared clonotypes between healthy human individuals. The repertoire was sequenced with immunoSEQ multiplex PCR; TCRdb's copy has only in-frame clones and lacks some. The sample contains more than 450,000 clones, less than 85% of which appear only once. The sequenced material came from PBMCs. The receptor set was obtained from a woman in her thirties or forties in good health. Some clones in this sample may be carry-over from other donors' samples.

J is TRBJ2-7 and V is TRBV5-1; D remains unclear. With 0 bases removed from V and 2 bases from J, the gap between germline ends came to 9 bases. The CDR3 loop spans 14 amino acids. Germline V gene sequence: CDR1 SGHRS, CDR2 YFSETQ. CDR3 region: CASSLGPGTYEQYF. The CDR3 DNA is TGCGCCAGCAGCTTGGGTCCTGGGACCTACGAGCAGTACTTC.

The chain is built from TRBV7-2 and TRBJ2-7; D not certain. Trimming shortened V by 5 bases and J by 0 bases, and 8 bases separated the two germline ends. CDR3 length: 13 residues. Germline CDR1 SGHTA, CDR2 FQGNSA. The DNA for the CDR3 is TGTGCCAGCAGCCTCACTATCTCCTACGAGCAGTACTTC. Protein product: CASSLTISYEQYF. The full variable domain, with the rest looked up from reference TRBV7-2 and TRBJ2-7, is GAGVSQSPSNKVTEKGKDVELRCDPISGHTALYWYRQSLGQGLEFLIYFQGNSAPDKSGLPSDRFSAERTGGSVSTLTIQRTQQEDSAVYLCASSLTISYEQYFGPGTRLTVT.

This clone was counted between two and nine times. This chain links TRBV10-3 with TRBJ2-1; a weak D match, TRBD1 (6 bases). Per germline, CDR1 ENHRY and CDR2 SYGVKD. With 6 bases removed from V and 8 bases from J, the gap between germline ends came to 14 bases. The CDR3 spans 13 residues. The CDR3 reads CAISAVQGYEQFF. In nucleotides, the CDR3 is TGTGCCATCAGCGCTGTACAGGGCTATGAGCAGTTCTTC.

A note on this clone: Given a much more abundant clone one base away, this may be a read error. V usage is TRBV2 and J usage is TRBJ2-1; D not certain. The CDR3 runs to 12 residues. In germline, CDR1 is SNHLY, CDR2 FYNNEI. The V end lost 1 base, the J end lost 9 bases, and 7 bases lay between the germline ends. CDR3 DNA: TGTGCCAGCAGTGAAGAGCTTACTGAGCAGTTCTTC. Protein product: CASSEELTEQFF.

The chain employs TRBV7-3 and TRBJ2-1; 9 bases are a match to TRBD2. The CDR3 extends over 15 amino acids. Germline values: CDR1 SGHTA, CDR2 FQGTGA. Unmatched junction bases numbered 4, after V lost 5 bases and J lost 2 bases. The CDR3 sequence: CASSQLAGAYNEQFF. For the CDR3, the DNA is TGTGCCAGCAGCCAACTAGCGGGTGCCTACAATGAGCAGTTCTTC. The full variable domain, rest sourced from reference TRBV7-3 and TRBJ2-1, is GAGVSQTPSNKVTEKGKYVELRCDPISGHTALYWYRQSLGQGPEFLIYFQGTGAADDSGLPNDRFFAVRPEGSVSTLKIQRTERGDSAVYLCASSQLAGAYNEQFFGPGTRLTVL.

The chain has TRBV5-1 and TRBJ1-3; D unresolved. This CDR3 contains 15 residues. In germline, CDR1 is SGHRS, CDR2 YFSETQ. Trimming pared 0 bases from V and 0 bases from J, leaving 7 bases between. CDR3 amino acids: CASSLDQFSGNTIYF. The CDR3 nucleotides are TGCGCCAGCAGCTTGGATCAGTTCTCTGGAAACACCATATATTTT.

Details on this clone: This sample also contains other DNA sequences that code for the same CDR3. This chain uses TRBV4-1 with TRBJ1-5; D is uncertain. CDR3 length: 15 residues. V lost 0 bases to trimming and J lost 1 base, with 7 bases between them. CDR1 MGHRA and CDR2 YSYEKL come from the germline V gene. CDR3 in DNA: TGCGCCAGCAGCCAAGATGGAAGAAGCAATCAGCCCCAGCATTTT. Its protein product is CASSQDGRSNQPQHF.

This clone was observed a few times. J is TRBJ1-4 and V is TRBV28; D call uncertain. The V end was cut by 1 base, the J end by 3 bases, with 6 bases between. Per germline, CDR1 MDHEN and CDR2 SYDVKM. The CDR3 loop spans 14 amino acids. CDR3 region: CASSLSGSNEKLFF. CDR3 DNA sequence: TGTGCCAGCAGTTTATCGGGTTCTAATGAAAAACTGTTTTTT. Combining the CDR3 with reference TRBV28 and TRBJ1-4 gives the whole variable domain DVKVTQSSRYLVKRTGEKVFLECVQDMDHENMFWYRQDPGLGLRLIYFSYDVKMKEKGDIPEGYSVSREKKERFSLILESASTNQTSMYLCASSLSGSNEKLFFGSGTQLSVL.

The V call is TRBV7-8, the J call TRBJ1-5; 9 nucleotides agree with TRBD1. V was pared by 5 bases and J by 6 bases, with 2 bases of the junction left unmatched. The CDR3 has 13 amino acids. Germline-derived CDR1 and CDR2 are SGHVS and FQNEAQ. CDR3: CASSQDRGQPQHF. In nucleotides, the CDR3 is TGTGCCAGCAGCCAGGACAGGGGTCAGCCCCAGCATTTT.

This clone came up once. The chain recombines TRBV19 with TRBJ2-1; D possibly corresponds to TRBD1 (6 bases). The CDR3 sequence is 15 residues long. In germline, CDR1 is LNHDA, CDR2 SQIVND (reference sequence). V shed 6 bases and J shed 8 bases, with 20 bases lying between them. The CDR3 coding sequence is TGTGCCAGTAGAGGGGCAGGGGATTCAAGCGATGAGCAGTTCTTC. Translating it yields CASRGAGDSSDEQFF.

The gene calls are TRBV7-3 and TRBJ2-4, with no clear D. With 4 bases removed from V and 1 base from J, the gap between germline ends came to 8 bases. The CDR3 is made up of 14 amino acids. Germline CDR1 is SGHTA and CDR2 is FQGTGA. CDR3 nucleotides: TGTGCCAGCAGCTGGAAATATGCCAAAAACATTCAGTACTTC. The encoded protein is CASSWKYAKNIQYF.

The chain employs TRBV7-3 and TRBJ2-3, with TRBD1 matching 8 bases. Looked up from germline, CDR1 is SGHTA and CDR2 is FQGTGA. Trimming at V came to 8 bases and at J to 4 bases, leaving 5 bases not matched to a gene. There are 13 residues in the CDR3. The CDR3 region is CASGQGGPDTQYF. Here the CDR3 DNA reads TGTGCCAGCGGACAGGGAGGCCCAGATACGCAGTATTTT.

This clone came up many times. This sequence joins TRBV19 and TRBJ1-1, with D possibly TRBD1 on 5 matching bases. Trimming removed 5 bases from V and 3 bases from J, with 13 bases in between. Germline V CDR1 and CDR2: LNHDA, SQIVND (reference sequence). The CDR3 is made up of 14 amino acids. The CDR3 DNA is TGTGCCAGTAGTCCCCGGGGGACGCACACTGAAGCTTTCTTT. Translation gives CASSPRGTHTEAFF.